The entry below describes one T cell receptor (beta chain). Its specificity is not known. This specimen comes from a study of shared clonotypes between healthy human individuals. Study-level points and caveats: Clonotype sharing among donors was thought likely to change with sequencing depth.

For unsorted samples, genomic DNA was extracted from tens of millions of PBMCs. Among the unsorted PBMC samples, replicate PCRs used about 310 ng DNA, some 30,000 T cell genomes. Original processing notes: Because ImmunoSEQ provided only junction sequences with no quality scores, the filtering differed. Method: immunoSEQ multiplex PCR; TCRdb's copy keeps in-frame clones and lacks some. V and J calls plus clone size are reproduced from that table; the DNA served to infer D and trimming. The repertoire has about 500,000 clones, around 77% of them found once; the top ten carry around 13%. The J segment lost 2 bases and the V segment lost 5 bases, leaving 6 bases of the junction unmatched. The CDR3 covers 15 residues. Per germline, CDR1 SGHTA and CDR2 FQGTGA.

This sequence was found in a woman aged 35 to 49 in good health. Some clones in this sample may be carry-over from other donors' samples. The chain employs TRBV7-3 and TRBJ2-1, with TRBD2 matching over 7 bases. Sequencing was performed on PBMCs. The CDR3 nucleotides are TGTGCCAGCAGCGATACGGGAGGCGCCTACAATGAGCAGTTCTTC. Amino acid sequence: CASSDTGGAYNEQFF.